This T cell receptor beta chain was sequenced in a study of blood T cell repertoires in COVID-19. Repertoires were generated with immunoSEQ multiplex PCR, while TCRdb's copy carries only in-frame clones and drops some. The top ten hold roughly 1.3% of the sample, which has more than 250,000 clones, over 70% seen once. This CDR3 region has 15 residues. V lost 3 bases and J lost 4, with 14 bases in between. Germline CDR1 and CDR2: SGDLS and YYNGEE. Sequences were obtained from peripheral blood. The chain combines TRBV9 with TRBJ2-1, with D tentatively TRBD2 (6 bases). This sequence was found in a woman aged 45-59 years with acute or convalescent COVID-19. CDR3 sequence (DNA): TGTGCCAGCAGCGCGAGAGTTAGCGGATACAATGAGCAGTTCTTC. Translating it yields CASSARVSGYNEQFF. Looking up the rest from reference TRBV9 and TRBJ2-1 gives the full variable domain: DSGVTQTPKHLITATGQRVTLRCSPRSGDLSVYWYQQSLDQGLQFLIQYYNGEERAKGNILERFSAQQFPDLHSELNLSSLELGDSALYFCASSARVSGYNEQFFGPGTRLTVL.